This is a list of T cell receptor beta chains from one sample in a study of cytomegalovirus exposure and HLA in healthy donors. This table comes from immunoSEQ multiplex PCR, and its TCRdb copy is limited to in-frame clones, with some not included. The sample lists almost 200,000 clones, roughly three quarters occurring once. Sample: PBMCs. The receptors were sampled from a male donor in good health and CMV-seropositive. The CDR3 runs from the conserved cysteine through the conserved F or W. The order of the fields is J gene, clone size, V gene, CDR3 protein. For some rows the clone size is stated as once, few or many, or as a class when expanded; others skip it.

j_gene: TRBJ1-1; abundance: -; v_gene: TRBV5-1; CDR3aa: CASSLYGTEAFF
j_gene: TRBJ1-4; abundance: few; v_gene: TRBV7-2; CDR3aa: CASSLAPRNEKLFF
j_gene: TRBJ2-7; abundance: few; v_gene: TRBV5-1; CDR3aa: CASRAPDQGDYEQYF
j_gene: TRBJ2-2; abundance: -; v_gene: TRBV9; CDR3aa: CASSPSGANTGELFF
j_gene: TRBJ2-3; abundance: -; v_gene: TRBV4-1; CDR3aa: CASSHRQAGTSTDTQYF
j_gene: TRBJ1-1; abundance: -; v_gene: TRBV5-1; CDR3aa: CASSVTDRETEAFF
j_gene: TRBJ2-1; abundance: -; v_gene: TRBV27; CDR3aa: CASTTGTSVYNEQFF
j_gene: TRBJ2-7; abundance: -; v_gene: TRBV12-5; CDR3aa: CASDRENYEQYF
j_gene: TRBJ2-2; abundance: -; v_gene: TRBV2; CDR3aa: CASSGLAGALTGELFF
j_gene: TRBJ1-3; abundance: -; v_gene: TRBV5-4; CDR3aa: CASSEGRGAGGNTIYF
j_gene: TRBJ1-1; abundance: few; v_gene: TRBV7-2; CDR3aa: CASSFRGNTEAFF
j_gene: TRBJ1-1; abundance: few; v_gene: TRBV6-6; CDR3aa: CASTKGGIRTEAFF
j_gene: TRBJ2-7; abundance: -; v_gene: TRBV7-2; CDR3aa: CASSSTGGLIYEQYF
j_gene: TRBJ2-2; abundance: -; v_gene: TRBV7-9; CDR3aa: CASSLERERNTGELFF
j_gene: TRBJ2-1; abundance: -; v_gene: TRBV4-2; CDR3aa: CASSQDQSTAVEQFF
j_gene: TRBJ1-5; abundance: -; v_gene: TRBV5-6; CDR3aa: CASSQGQGYNQPQHF
j_gene: TRBJ2-1; abundance: once; v_gene: TRBV29-1; CDR3aa: CSVARGQFDEQFF
j_gene: TRBJ1-5; abundance: -; v_gene: TRBV18; CDR3aa: CASSPGGAVQPQHF
j_gene: TRBJ2-7; abundance: -; v_gene: TRBV6-5; CDR3aa: CASTPGGQGAYEQYF
j_gene: TRBJ2-1; abundance: -; v_gene: TRBV29-1; CDR3aa: CSVVPSGTSANNEEFF
j_gene: TRBJ2-5; abundance: -; v_gene: TRBV7-6; CDR3aa: CASSLTGSQETQYF
j_gene: TRBJ2-3; abundance: -; v_gene: TRBV28; CDR3aa: CASSRTSGRTTDTQYF
j_gene: TRBJ1-4; abundance: -; v_gene: TRBV9; CDR3aa: CASSAHPGTGFEKLFF
j_gene: TRBJ2-3; abundance: few; v_gene: TRBV4-3; CDR3aa: CASSQLGLAGDLGQYF
j_gene: TRBJ2-3; abundance: -; v_gene: TRBV7-8; CDR3aa: CATTIGSGTTDTQYF
j_gene: TRBJ2-1; abundance: -; v_gene: TRBV4-3; CDR3aa: CASSQDRLAGIYNEQFF
j_gene: -; abundance: -; v_gene: TRBV29-1; CDR3aa: CSVEEEGQTYEQYF
j_gene: TRBJ2-3; abundance: -; v_gene: TRBV28; CDR3aa: CASSLGGNTQYF
j_gene: TRBJ1-4; abundance: -; v_gene: TRBV5-1; CDR3aa: CASSGGASDEKLFF
j_gene: TRBJ2-1; abundance: -; v_gene: TRBV18; CDR3aa: CASSPPRTLLLNEQFF
j_gene: TRBJ2-5; abundance: -; v_gene: TRBV25-1; CDR3aa: CASSESETQYF
j_gene: TRBJ2-4; abundance: -; v_gene: TRBV5-8; CDR3aa: CASSFSGASEPGIQYF
j_gene: TRBJ2-1; abundance: few; v_gene: TRBV27; CDR3aa: CASSFRVNEQFF
j_gene: TRBJ2-5; abundance: -; v_gene: TRBV19; CDR3aa: CASSRDRGQGGTQYF
j_gene: TRBJ2-7; abundance: -; v_gene: TRBV5-1; CDR3aa: CASSPMTGPSYEQYF
j_gene: TRBJ2-5; abundance: -; v_gene: TRBV5-4; CDR3aa: CASSLDAEKTQYF
j_gene: TRBJ2-7; abundance: -; v_gene: TRBV5-1; CDR3aa: CASSGGHGKGEQYF
j_gene: TRBJ2-3; abundance: -; v_gene: TRBV9; CDR3aa: CASSVSSSSTDTQYF
j_gene: TRBJ1-2; abundance: -; v_gene: TRBV28; CDR3aa: CASITSVIIGVRYTF
j_gene: TRBJ2-7; abundance: -; v_gene: TRBV5-4; CDR3aa: CAVGLAGVYEQYF
j_gene: TRBJ1-2; abundance: -; v_gene: TRBV10-3; CDR3aa: CAISEFAGPGTGADNYGYTF
j_gene: TRBJ2-3; abundance: -; v_gene: TRBV20-1; CDR3aa: CSLSSTDTQYF
j_gene: TRBJ2-5; abundance: -; v_gene: TRBV7-6; CDR3aa: CASTIQPGQAYAETQYF
j_gene: TRBJ2-7; abundance: -; v_gene: TRBV7-2; CDR3aa: CASSLSGEGTYEQYF
j_gene: TRBJ2-2; abundance: -; v_gene: TRBV7-2; CDR3aa: CASSRYGQNTGELFF
j_gene: TRBJ2-5; abundance: few; v_gene: TRBV7-9; CDR3aa: CASSSAGLVEETQYF
j_gene: TRBJ2-5; abundance: -; v_gene: TRBV6-6; CDR3aa: CASSLPSAIEQYF
j_gene: TRBJ1-3; abundance: -; v_gene: TRBV6-6; CDR3aa: CASSNKQGSTGNTIYF
j_gene: TRBJ1-4; abundance: few; v_gene: TRBV2; CDR3aa: CASRTTGAEKLFF
j_gene: TRBJ2-7; abundance: -; v_gene: TRBV5-6; CDR3aa: CASSPGLAGASSYEQYF
j_gene: TRBJ1-2; abundance: once; v_gene: TRBV7-9; CDR3aa: CSSSLADSFGYTF
j_gene: TRBJ1-2; abundance: few; v_gene: TRBV7-3; CDR3aa: CASSSDSTYGYTF
j_gene: TRBJ2-5; abundance: -; v_gene: TRBV11-2; CDR3aa: CASRSTGSKGTQYF
j_gene: TRBJ2-7; abundance: -; v_gene: TRBV7-8; CDR3aa: CASNLAGVTYEQYF